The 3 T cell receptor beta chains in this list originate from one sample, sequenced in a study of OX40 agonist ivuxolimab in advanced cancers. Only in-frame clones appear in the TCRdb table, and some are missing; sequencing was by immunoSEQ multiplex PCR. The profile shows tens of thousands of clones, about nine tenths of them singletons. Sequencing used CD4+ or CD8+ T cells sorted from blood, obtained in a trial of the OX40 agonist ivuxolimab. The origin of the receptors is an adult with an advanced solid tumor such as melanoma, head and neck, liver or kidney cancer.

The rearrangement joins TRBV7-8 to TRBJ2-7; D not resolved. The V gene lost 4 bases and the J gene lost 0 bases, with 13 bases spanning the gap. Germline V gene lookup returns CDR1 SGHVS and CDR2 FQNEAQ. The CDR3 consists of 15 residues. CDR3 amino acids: CASSSDPFGSYEQYF. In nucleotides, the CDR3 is TGTGCCAGCAGCTCGGACCCCTTTGGCTCCTACGAGCAGTACTTC. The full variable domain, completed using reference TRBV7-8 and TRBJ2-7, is GAGVSQSPRYKVAKRGQDVALRCDPISGHVSLFWYQQALGQGPEFLTYFQNEAQLDKSGLPSDRFFAERPEGSVSTLKIQRTQQEDSAVYLCASSSDPFGSYEQYFGPGTRLTVT.

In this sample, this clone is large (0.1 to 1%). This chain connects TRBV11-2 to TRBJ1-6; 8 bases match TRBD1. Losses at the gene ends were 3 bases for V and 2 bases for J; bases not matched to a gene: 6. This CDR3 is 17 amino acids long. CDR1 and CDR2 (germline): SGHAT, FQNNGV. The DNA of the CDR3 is TGTGCCAGCAGCTTGGGAGGGACAGGCCCCTATAATTCACCCCTCCACTTT. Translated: CASSLGGTGPYNSPLHF.

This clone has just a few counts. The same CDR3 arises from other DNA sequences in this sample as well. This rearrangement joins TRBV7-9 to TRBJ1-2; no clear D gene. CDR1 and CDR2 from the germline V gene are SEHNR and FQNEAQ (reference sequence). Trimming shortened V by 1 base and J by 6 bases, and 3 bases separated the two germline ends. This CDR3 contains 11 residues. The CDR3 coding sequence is TGTGCCAGCAGCTTAGGGGATGGCTACACCTTC. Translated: CASSLGDGYTF.